This TCR beta chain was sequenced in a study of cytomegalovirus exposure and HLA in healthy donors (dated by TCRdb to about 2017). With respect to the entire study: A later analysis indicated that the 130 or so validation repertoires were generated on the platform also employed for the 700 or so repertoires of the first cohort. The study aimed to test whether cataloging public T cell receptors could reveal signatures of past pathogen exposure. In addition to the first cohort of 666 subjects, a separate validation cohort of 100 to 150 different subjects was used. The study combined high-throughput TCR immunosequencing, statistical association of individual TCRs with disease status, and machine learning to predict cytomegalovirus infection status.

On the study overall, not on this receptor specifically: Subsequent analysis determined that TCRs grouped into clusters in the first cohort also showed a tendency toward co-occurrence across the roughly 130 validation repertoires, and 85% to 95% of cluster scores exceeded 0. It was suggested by the authors that the approach could potentially be generalized to other disease states and immunological phenotypes. All 120 or so repertoires were used to score co-occurrence in the validation cohort in a later analysis, because that analysis had no HLA typing for the cohort. The classifier was reported to diagnose cytomegalovirus status with high specificity and sensitivity in both the original cohort and the validation cohort. A total of about 150 TCR beta chains were listed by the study as associated with cytomegalovirus. Across donors, most TCR sequences were observed very rarely, whereas some public TCRs were present in many individuals. Three of the identified cytomegalovirus-associated TCR beta chains were confirmed in vitro to be specific for cytomegalovirus antigens.

The donors belonged to the validation cohort of about 120 subjects, which was separate from the 666-subject first cohort. Note on this clone: Its antigen is unknown. No much larger clonotype is one base removed from it; base qualities were not supplied.

The library was produced with the immunoSEQ multiplex PCR assay. Concerning the study's data processing: To diagnose cytomegalovirus status from the catalog of TCR beta chain sequences, a statistical classification framework was built. What TCRdb holds here is the immuneACCESS table cut down to in-frame rearrangements. Part of the clones is not present; checked against another copy, under half of the missing clones reflect an unresolved V gene, and the others are unexplained. V and J calls and clone size are as listed in that table; D and trimming were resolved from the DNA. The sample has under 250,000 clones on record, around 87% of them singletons. The ten largest account for approximately 2% of the sample. The CDR3 has 13 amino acids, counting the end cysteine and phenylalanine. CDR3 DNA is the only sequence kept; it has 39 bases, read in frame from the first base.

The chain employs TRBV21-1 and TRBJ2-7; the table's D call, TRBD2, was not checked against the DNA. TRBV21-1 is listed as a pseudogene. The sequence came from a woman younger than 35 in good health and CMV-seropositive. The sequenced sample consisted of PBMCs. The base sequence is TGTGCCAGCAGCATGGACATCGGGAGAGAGCAGTACTTC. It specifies CASSMDIGREQYF.